The 14 T cell receptor beta chains presented below share a single source sample, sequenced in a study of blood T cell repertoires in COVID-19. Data came from immunoSEQ multiplex PCR; TCRdb stores just in-frame clones and leaves some out. The sample has some 56,000 clones, roughly 90% seen once; the top ten hold more than 15%. Input material: peripheral blood. These receptors all stem from a human donor in a cohort sampled during active COVID-19.

This chain joins TRBV25-1 and TRBJ1-2; 8 nucleotides agree with TRBD1. Germline assignment: CDR1 MGHDK and CDR2 SYGVNS. Trimming took 4 bases from V and 2 from J; bases not matched to a gene: 9. The CDR3 is made up of 16 amino acids. The CDR3, as DNA: TGTGCCAGCAGTGGCCGAAGACAGGGGATCAACTATGGCTACACCTTC. Translated: CASSGRRQGINYGYTF.

This clone has only one observation. The chain employs TRBV7-2 and TRBJ2-7, with 10 bases matching TRBD2. This CDR3 has 15 residues. The germline V gene encodes CDR1 SGHTA and CDR2 FQGNSA. V was clipped by 0 bases and J by 3 bases; unmatched bases: 2. This CDR3 is CASSLAAGGLYEQYF. CDR3 in DNA: TGTGCCAGCAGCTTAGCAGCGGGGGGGCTCTACGAGCAGTACTTC.

This rearrangement joins TRBV30 to TRBJ1-2, with a weak D call TRBD1 (6 bases). Trimming cost V 4 bases and J 5 bases, with 17 bases left between them. The CDR3 is 14 amino acids. Germline V gene lookup returns CDR1 GTSNPN and CDR2 SVGIG (reference sequence). The CDR3 loop is CAWKGGEPVYGYTF. CDR3 DNA sequence: TGTGCCTGGAAAGGGGGGGAACCTGTTTATGGCTACACCTTC.

The genes are TRBV4-2 and TRBJ1-1; unclear D gene. With 3 bases removed from V and 8 bases from J, the gap between germline ends came to 10 bases. Germline V gene lookup returns CDR1 LGHNA and CDR2 YNFKEQ. CDR3 length: 12 amino acids. This chain's CDR3 is CASSQVTSEAFF. As DNA, the CDR3 is TGTGCCAGCAGCCAGGTGACATCCGAAGCTTTCTTT.

The rearrangement links TRBV9 to TRBJ2-2, with a weak D call TRBD2 (5 bases). V was pared by 3 bases and J by 1 base, with 19 bases between. Germline CDR1 SGDLS, CDR2 YYNGEE. The CDR3 is 18 amino acids. DNA for the CDR3: TGTGCCAGCAGCGGACGACAAGCCGGGATTAAGAACACCGGGGAGCTGTTTTTT. The encoded protein is CASSGRQAGIKNTGELFF.

This clone was counted once. The chain carries TRBV14 and TRBJ2-5; a possible D gene is TRBD1 (6 bases). From germline, CDR1 is SGHDN and CDR2 FVKESK. Trimming cost V 1 base and J 10 bases, with 16 bases left between them. The CDR3 contains 14 residues. The CDR3 protein is CASSQVAGQRVQYF. CDR3 in DNA: TGTGCCAGCAGCCAAGTTGCCGGACAGAGGGTCCAGTACTTC.

The CDR3, as DNA: TGTGCCAGTAGTATCCAGGGCGAATATGGCTACACCTTC. It is translated as CASSIQGEYGYTF. The chain is built from TRBV19 and TRBJ1-2; TRBD1 might be the D (5 bases). The germline V and J ends were trimmed by 3 bases and 5 bases, with 10 bases remaining between them. The CDR3 consists of 13 residues. In germline, CDR1 is LNHDA, CDR2 SQIVND (reference sequence).

CDR3 bases: TGCAGTGCTAGTAAGGTGTCAGGGACAAAAGATACGCAGTATTTT. Translated: CSASKVSGTKDTQYF. The chain links TRBV20-1 to TRBJ2-3, with D tentatively TRBD1 (6 bases). The CDR3 loop spans 15 amino acids. Germline assignment: CDR1 DFQATT and CDR2 SNEGSKA (reference sequence). Between the trimmed V and J ends, which lost 3 bases and 5 bases, there was a span of 18 bases.

The chain is built from TRBV5-4 and TRBJ1-1; D might be TRBD1 (5 bases). Looked up from germline, CDR1 is SGHNT and CDR2 is YYREEE (reference sequence). Trimming took 3 bases from V and 2 from J, leaving 20 bases between them. This CDR3 has 17 amino acids. DNA of the CDR3: TGTGCCAGCAGCTATGGGGGAGGCCAGGTGGGCAACACTGAAGCTTTCTTT. It codes for CASSYGGGQVGNTEAFF.

V is TRBV3-1 (or the pseudogene TRBV3-2) and J is TRBJ2-1; 10 bases fit TRBD2. The CDR3 spans 16 residues. The V gene end was trimmed by 4 bases and the J gene end by 4 bases; junction bases not matched to a gene: 7. Germline V gene data show CDR1 as LGHDT and CDR2 as YNNKEL (reference sequence). The CDR3 loop reads CASSRPTSGAYNEQFF. DNA for the CDR3: TGTGCCAGCAGCCGTCCCACTAGCGGGGCATACAATGAGCAGTTCTTC.

The chain carries TRBV4-1 and TRBJ1-2; a weak D match, TRBD1 (5 bases). Trimming cost V 0 bases and J 2 bases, with 10 bases left between them. Per germline, CDR1 MGHRA and CDR2 YSYEKL. CDR3 length: 15 amino acids. The DNA of the CDR3 is TGCGCCAGCAGCCAAGAGGGGGGTCAGAACTATGGCTACACCTTC. It is translated as CASSQEGGQNYGYTF.

The rearrangement links TRBV6-4 to TRBJ2-3; maybe TRBD1 (6 bases). The V end lost 0 bases, the J end lost 4 bases, and 17 bases lay between the germline ends. CDR1 is MRHNA, CDR2 SNTAGT, per germline. The CDR3 covers 17 residues. Here the CDR3 reads CASSDSSLGAAPDTQYF. CDR3 coding DNA: TGTGCCAGCAGTGACTCGAGTCTGGGGGCTGCCCCAGATACGCAGTATTTT.

V usage is TRBV21-1 and J usage is TRBJ1-6; whether TRBD1, the table's D call, matches the DNA was not checked. TRBV21-1 is tagged as a pseudogene. The CDR3 is 16 amino acids. Here the CDR3 reads CASSKRRGTVDSPLHF. In nucleotides, the CDR3 is TGTGCCAGCAGCAAGCGTCGGGGGACAGTCGATTCACCCCTCCACTTT.

The chain is built from TRBV2 and TRBJ1-2; the D gene is possibly TRBD1 (6 bases). The CDR3 consists of 15 residues. CDR1 and CDR2 from the germline V gene are SNHLY and FYNNEI. V gave up 7 bases and J gave up 5 bases, with 20 bases separating them. This CDR3 reads CASITIPGQIYGYTF. The DNA for the CDR3 is TGTGCCAGCATTACTATTCCGGGACAAATATATGGCTACACCTTC.